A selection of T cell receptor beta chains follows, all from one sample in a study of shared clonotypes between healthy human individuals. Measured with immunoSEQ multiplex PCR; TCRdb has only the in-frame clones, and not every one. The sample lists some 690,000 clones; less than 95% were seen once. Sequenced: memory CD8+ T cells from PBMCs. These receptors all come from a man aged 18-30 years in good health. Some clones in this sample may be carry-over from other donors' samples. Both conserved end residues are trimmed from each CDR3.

ASSVEGRDYEEAF	TRBV9	TRBJ1-1
ASSEAPALYEQY	TRBV2	TRBJ2-7
ASSFGGGGRIYEQY	TRBV5-8	TRBJ2-7
AWSDRTSYEQY	TRBV30	TRBJ2-7
ASSKPDGGSEQY	TRBV9	TRBJ2-7
SVSAYGYT	TRBV29-1	TRBJ1-2
ASSVGGTSRVEQY	TRBV9	TRBJ2-7
ASSQELAGEGGDTQY	TRBV4-3	TRBJ2-3
STEVGSGYNEQF	TRBV29-1	TRBJ2-1
ASSPTSGSETQY	TRBV4-3	TRBJ2-5
ASSPEATGQERNQPQH	TRBV4-1	TRBJ1-5
ASTPGTGIYEQY	TRBV19	TRBJ2-7